This is a list of T cell receptor beta chains from one sample in a study of blood T cell repertoires in COVID-19. Repertoires were generated with immunoSEQ multiplex PCR, while TCRdb's copy carries only in-frame clones and drops some. The data hold 250,000 or so clones, with roughly 77% observed a single time. Input material: peripheral blood. These receptors were obtained from a woman aged 80 or over with acute or convalescent COVID-19. The CDR3 runs from the conserved cysteine through the conserved F or W. The D gene is left open where the match is weak. Clone size is stated in some rows and not others, as once, few, many or a class when expanded.

13,TRBJ1-3,TRBV10-3,TRBD1,NA,TGTGCCATCAGCCAGGGGGCTGGAAACACCATATATTTT,CAISQGAGNTIYF
16,TRBJ2-1,TRBV5-8,TRBD1,few,TGTGCCAGCCCCAATCCTCCGGGACAGGGGACCAATGAGCAGTTCTTC,CASPNPPGQGTNEQFF
13,TRBJ2-7,TRBV7-9,TRBD1,NA,TGTGCCAGCAGCTGGTACAGGGGAGACGAGCAGTACTTC,CASSWYRGDEQYF
13,TRBJ2-1,TRBV14,NA,NA,TGTGCCAGCAGCCAAGCCATTTACAATGAGCAGTTCTTC,CASSQAIYNEQFF
15,TRBJ1-5,TRBV2,NA,few,TGTGCCAGCAGTGTGAACAGTAATAGCAATCAGCCCCAGCATTTT,CASSVNSNSNQPQHF
11,TRBJ2-4,TRBV20-1,NA,NA,TGCAGTGCTAGCCAGGGAGGCATTCAGTACTTC,CSASQGGIQYF
13,TRBJ1-2,TRBV5-1,NA,NA,TGCGCCAGCAGCGTAAAAGCGGCCCTTGGCTACACCTTC,CASSVKAALGYTF
16,TRBJ1-2,TRBV6-1,NA,NA,TGTGCCAGCAGTGAATTTGGCGGGGTCGATGACTATGGCTACACCTTC,CASSEFGGVDDYGYTF
15,TRBJ2-7,TRBV9,NA,NA,TGTGCCAGCAGTCCCGGGGCAGGGGTCTCCTACGAGCAGTACTTC,CASSPGAGVSYEQYF
15,TRBJ1-1,TRBV3-1/TRBV3-2,NA,NA,TGTGCCAGCAGCCAAGGGCCCTTAGGGGTCACTGAAGCTTTCTTT,CASSQGPLGVTEAFF
20,TRBJ1-6,TRBV6-1,TRBD1,NA,TGTGCCAGCAGTGGGGGCGGACAGGGAGCCACGAGCTCCTATAATTCACCCCTCCACTTT,CASSGGGQGATSSYNSPLHF
11,TRBJ2-7,TRBV6-2/TRBV6-3,NA,NA,TGTGCCAGCAGTCACTCCTACGAGCAGTACTTC,CASSHSYEQYF
13,TRBJ1-2,TRBV6-5,NA,NA,TGTGCCAGTTATATGGGCGACGGCTATGGCTACACCTTC,CASYMGDGYGYTF
17,TRBJ2-2,TRBV5-1,TRBD2,NA,TGCGCCAGCAGCTTGGGAACCGGGAGGGCTAGCACCGGGGAGCTGTTTTTT,CASSLGTGRASTGELFF
13,TRBJ2-7,TRBV2,NA,few,TGTGCCAGCAGCATCAAAGGGGGCTACGAGCAGTACTTC,CASSIKGGYEQYF
14,TRBJ1-5,TRBV19,TRBD1,NA,TGTGCCAGTAGTTCAGGGGGAGAGTATCAGCCCCAGCATTTT,CASSSGGEYQPQHF
11,TRBJ2-7,TRBV25-1,TRBD2,NA,TGTGCCAGCAGTGGGGGAGGGTCTACTCTCTTC,CASSGGGSTLF
14,TRBJ1-6,TRBV27,NA,NA,TGTGCCAGCAGTTTGGGCCAGAACTATTCACCCCTCCACTTT,CASSLGQNYSPLHF
20,TRBJ2-1,TRBV4-1,TRBD2,once,TGCGCCAGCAGCCAAGAATTAGGCGTTCGGGGGACTAGCGTTCTGAGGGTGCAGTTCTTC,CASSQELGVRGTSVLRVQFF
14,TRBJ1-2,TRBV4-1,NA,NA,TGCGCCAGCAGCCAAGAAAGAGCTAACTATGGCTACACCTTC,CASSQERANYGYTF
14,TRBJ1-2,TRBV6-6,NA,NA,TGTGCCAGCAGTTACTCGACTCGGGGAAGTGGCTACACCTTC,CASSYSTRGSGYTF
13,TRBJ1-6,TRBV19,TRBD1,NA,TGTGCCAGTAGGGACAGGGTTGATTCACCCCTCCACTTT,CASRDRVDSPLHF
12,TRBJ1-2,TRBV2,NA,NA,TGTGCCAGCAGTGAGCAGAACTATGGCTACACCTTC,CASSEQNYGYTF
14,TRBJ1-6,TRBV19,TRBD1,few,TGTGCCAGTAGTACGGGACAGGGCTTTTCACCCCTCCACTTT,CASSTGQGFSPLHF
13,TRBJ2-7,TRBV3-1/TRBV3-2,NA,once,TGTGCCAGCAGCCAAGATCGGGGTTCCGAGCAGTACTTC,CASSQDRGSEQYF
14,TRBJ2-1,TRBV6-5,TRBD2,few,TGTGCCAGCAGGAATCCGGGGAGGGGATATGAGCAGTTCTTC,CASRNPGRGYEQFF
14,TRBJ2-2,TRBV9,TRBD1,NA,TGTGCCAGCCGGGGACAGGGGTTAACCGGGGAGCTGTTTTTT,CASRGQGLTGELFF
15,TRBJ2-7,TRBV5-4,TRBD2,NA,TGTGCCAGCAGCCCGGCGCGGGGGGGGGCCTACGAGCAGTACTTC,CASSPARGGAYEQYF
16,TRBJ1-2,TRBV5-3,NA,NA,TGTGCCAGTTCCTCAAGGGCAGGGTTAGTAGGCTATGGCTACACCTTC,CASSSRAGLVGYGYTF
14,TRBJ2-7,TRBV30,TRBD1,once,TGTGCCTGGAGTACCCTACAGGGGGCGTCCGAGCAGTACTTC,CAWSTLQGASEQYF
15,TRBJ2-1,TRBV6-5,TRBD2,NA,TGTGCCAGCAGTTGGCTCAGCGGGGGGCGCAATGAGCAGTTCTTC,CASSWLSGGRNEQFF
15,TRBJ2-1,TRBV5-6,TRBD2,NA,TGTGCCAGCAGCTTGGGTCTAGCGGGAAACAATGAGCAGTTCTTC,CASSLGLAGNNEQFF
14,TRBJ2-2,TRBV6-5,NA,NA,TGTGCCAGCACCACTGACAGGTACACCGGGGAGCTGTTTTTT,CASTTDRYTGELFF
13,TRBJ1-2,TRBV9,NA,NA,TGTGCCAGCAGCGACTGGACGGGAGATGGCTACACCTTC,CASSDWTGDGYTF
15,TRBJ2-7,TRBV5-1,TRBD1,NA,TGCGCCAGCAGCTTGGGTGGGACAGGGGACTACGAGCAGTACTTC,CASSLGGTGDYEQYF
14,TRBJ2-7,TRBV6-5,TRBD2,NA,TGTGCCAGCAGTTACCGGTGGGAGGGATACGAGCAGTACTTC,CASSYRWEGYEQYF
13,TRBJ1-1,TRBV6-6,NA,few,TGTGCCAGCAGTGGGGGGATAAACACTGAAGCTTTCTTT,CASSGGINTEAFF
15,TRBJ2-5,TRBV6-1,TRBD2,NA,TGTGCCAGCAGTGAACAAACGACGGGAGGAGAGACCCAGTACTTC,CASSEQTTGGETQYF
14,TRBJ2-2,TRBV7-9,NA,NA,TGTGCCAGCGGCCAACGCACGGGCACCGGGGAGCTGTTTTTT,CASGQRTGTGELFF
13,TRBJ2-5,TRBV19,NA,NA,TGTGCCAGTAGCGGAGTCTACCAAGAGACCCAGTACTTC,CASSGVYQETQYF
13,TRBJ1-2,TRBV29-1,NA,once,TGCAGCGCCAACGACAGATCCAACTATGGCTACACCTTC,CSANDRSNYGYTF
15,TRBJ2-5,TRBV6-6,TRBD1,NA,TGTGCCAGCAGTTCCCTGGGACAGGGTCAAGAGACCCAGTACTTC,CASSSLGQGQETQYF
15,TRBJ1-3,TRBV28,TRBD1,NA,TGTGCCAGCAGTTCGGACAGGGTTCTGGGAAACACCATATATTTT,CASSSDRVLGNTIYF
16,TRBJ1-1,TRBV7-9,NA,NA,TGTGCCAGCAGCTTACAGGGGAGGGGCCGTAACACTGAAGCTTTCTTT,CASSLQGRGRNTEAFF
15,TRBJ1-6,TRBV19,NA,NA,TGTGCCAGTAGTATTCAGCACGCCGGAGCCTCACCCCTCCACTTT,CASSIQHAGASPLHF
14,TRBJ2-2,TRBV11-1,TRBD1,NA,TGTGCCAGCAGCTTATACAGGGGTACCGGGGAGCTGTTTTTT,CASSLYRGTGELFF
13,TRBJ2-7,TRBV19,TRBD1,NA,TGTGCCAGTAGTACTCGACAGGGCTACGAGCAGTACTTC,CASSTRQGYEQYF
15,TRBJ1-5,TRBV7-2,NA,NA,TGTGCCAGCAGCTTAGCGGTAAACCGGGGTCAGCCCCAGCATTTT,CASSLAVNRGQPQHF
13,TRBJ1-2,TRBV6-6,NA,NA,TGTGCCAGCAGTCCAGGGGCTAACTATGGCTACACCTTC,CASSPGANYGYTF